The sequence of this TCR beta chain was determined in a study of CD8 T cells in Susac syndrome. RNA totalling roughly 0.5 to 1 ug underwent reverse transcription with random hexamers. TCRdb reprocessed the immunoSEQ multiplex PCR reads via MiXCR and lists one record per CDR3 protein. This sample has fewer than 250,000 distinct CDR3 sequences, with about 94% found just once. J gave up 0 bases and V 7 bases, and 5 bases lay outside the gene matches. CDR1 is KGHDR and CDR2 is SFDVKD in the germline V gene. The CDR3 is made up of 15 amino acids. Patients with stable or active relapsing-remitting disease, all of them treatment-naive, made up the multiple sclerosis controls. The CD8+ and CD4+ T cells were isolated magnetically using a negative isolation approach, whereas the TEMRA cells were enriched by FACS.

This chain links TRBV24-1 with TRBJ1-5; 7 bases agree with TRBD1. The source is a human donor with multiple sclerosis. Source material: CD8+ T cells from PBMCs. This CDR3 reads CATSSTGTSNQPQHF. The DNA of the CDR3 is TGTGCCACCAGCTCGACAGGGACTAGCAATCAGCCCCAGCATTTT.